Each of the 21 T cell receptor beta chains below was sequenced from the same sample in a study of cytotoxic CD8 clonotypes in ibrutinib-treated CLL. Profiled with immunoSEQ multiplex PCR; TCRdb holds only in-frame clones, not every one. The sample records roughly 150,000 clones, around 84% being singletons. Sequenced here: PBMCs, sampled after 12 months of ibrutinib treatment. The receptors derive from a human donor with chronic lymphocytic leukemia.

This chain uses TRBV9 with TRBJ2-3, with D uncertain. The CDR3 has 16 amino acids. V gave up 0 bases and J gave up 0 bases, with 11 bases separating them. Germline CDR1 and CDR2: SGDLS and YYNGEE. In DNA, the CDR3 is TGTGCCAGCAGCGTAGCTCCTGACCCTAGCACAGATACGCAGTATTTT. Amino acid sequence: CASSVAPDPSTDTQYF.

The chain uses TRBV5-6 and TRBJ2-1, with 8 bases matching TRBD1. Trimming took 2 bases from V and 8 from J; bases not matched to a gene: 9. The CDR3 is 15 residues long. CDR1 and CDR2 from the germline V gene are SGHDT and YYEEEE. The CDR3 region has the DNA TGTGCCAGCAGCTTCGAGGACAGGGCGGTCGATGAGCAGTTCTTC. As protein: CASSFEDRAVDEQFF.

The CDR3 spells CASSRTSGGPNTGELFF. CDR3 DNA: TGTGCCAGCAGTCGGACTAGCGGGGGCCCCAACACCGGGGAGCTGTTTTTT. This chain links TRBV27 with TRBJ2-2; 13 bases are a match to TRBD2. There are 17 residues in the CDR3. Germline trimming cut 5 bases from V and 2 bases from J; bases unmatched to any gene: 5. Per germline, CDR1 MNHEY and CDR2 SMNVEV (reference sequence).

V usage is TRBV15 and J usage is TRBJ1-5; D is ambiguous. Germline V lookup: CDR1 LNHNV, CDR2 YYDKDF (reference sequence). The CDR3 is made up of 13 amino acids. V was trimmed by 0 bases and J by 6 bases, leaving 6 bases between them. The CDR3 loop reads CATSRDPSQPQHF. CDR3 bases: TGTGCCACCAGCAGAGATCCCAGTCAGCCCCAGCATTTT.

The chain is built from TRBV2 and TRBJ1-2; D gene ambiguous. Germline V gene data show CDR1 as SNHLY and CDR2 as FYNNEI. The CDR3 covers 13 residues. The germline V and J ends were trimmed by 4 bases and 2 bases, with 8 bases remaining between them. The CDR3 bases are TGTGCCAGCAGTGGGTACCGAAACTATGGCTACACCTTC. Residues: CASSGYRNYGYTF.

The rearrangement uses TRBV7-2 and TRBJ2-4; 12 bases map to TRBD2. Germline V gives CDR1 SGHTA, CDR2 FQGNSA. The length of the CDR3 is 17 residues. Trimming at V came to 5 bases and at J to 0 bases, leaving 5 bases not matched to a gene. The CDR3 protein is CASSRASGGVAKNIQYF. The CDR3 region has the DNA TGTGCCAGCAGCCGCGCTAGCGGGGGGGTAGCCAAAAACATTCAGTACTTC. The variable domain in full, completed from reference TRBV7-2 and TRBJ2-4, reads GAGVSQSPSNKVTEKGKDVELRCDPISGHTALYWYRQSLGQGLEFLIYFQGNSAPDKSGLPSDRFSAERTGGSVSTLTIQRTQQEDSAVYLCASSRASGGVAKNIQYFGAGTRLSVL.

The chain combines TRBV15 with TRBJ1-2, with 9 bases lining up with TRBD1. With 0 bases clipped from V and 14 bases from J, the junction kept 13 bases outside the gene matches. Germline assignment: CDR1 LNHNV and CDR2 YYDKDF (reference sequence). There are 15 residues in the CDR3. The CDR3: CATSRDTQGARASTF. CDR3 coding DNA: TGTGCCACCAGCAGAGATACACAGGGGGCGAGGGCCAGTACCTTC. The whole variable domain, filled in from reference TRBV15 and TRBJ1-2, reads DAMVIQNPRYQVTQFGKPVTLSCSQTLNHNVMYWYQQKSSQAPKLLFHYYDKDFNNEADTPDNFQSRRPNTSFCFLDIRSPGLGDTAMYLCATSRDTQGARASTFGSGTRLTVV.

The chain carries TRBV28 and TRBJ1-6; possible D gene TRBD1, 5 bases. CDR3 length equals 15 residues. The germline V gene has CDR1 MDHEN and CDR2 SYDVKM. The ends were cut back, 4 bases at V and 13 bases at J, with 20 bases in the middle. This CDR3 is CASSSGTPGRDPLHF. CDR3 bases: TGTGCCAGCAGTTCCGGGACCCCCGGCCGGGATCCCCTCCACTTT. The variable domain in full, with the rest retrieved from reference TRBV28 and TRBJ1-6, is DVKVTQSSRYLVKRTGEKVFLECVQDMDHENMFWYRQDPGLGLRLIYFSYDVKMKEKGDIPEGYSVSREKKERFSLILESASTNQTSMYLCASSSGTPGRDPLHFGNGTRLTVT.

The V call is TRBV20-1, the J call TRBJ2-2; no clear D. Germline V lookup: CDR1 DFQATT, CDR2 SNEGSKA (reference sequence). Trimming pared 4 bases from V and 2 bases from J, leaving 2 bases between. This CDR3 comprises 11 residues. The CDR3 spells CSAKNTGELFF. As DNA, the CDR3 is TGCAGTGCTAAAAACACCGGGGAGCTGTTTTTT.

The rearrangement links TRBV5-1 to TRBJ2-7, with 7 positions matching TRBD2. The ends lost 0 bases at V and 6 bases at J; junction bases unmatched: 6. The CDR3 extends over 14 amino acids. Germline CDR1 reads SGHRS; CDR2 reads YFSETQ. This CDR3 is CASSLVGGYLEQYF. The CDR3 region has the DNA TGCGCCAGCAGCTTGGTCGGGGGGTACCTCGAGCAGTACTTC.

The chain combines TRBV4-3 with TRBJ1-4, with 7 bases fitting TRBD1. CDR1 is LGHNA and CDR2 is YSLEER in the germline V gene. V was pared by 3 bases and J by 3 bases, with 19 bases of the junction left unmatched. CDR3 length equals 20 residues. The CDR3 protein is CASSQDLGGGAGGANEKLFF. The CDR3 DNA reads as TGCGCCAGCAGCCAGGATCTGGGAGGGGGCGCAGGTGGGGCTAATGAAAAACTGTTTTTT.

Details on this clone: It may be a read error: a sequence one base away is much more abundant. Other DNA sequences in the sample encode the same CDR3. The chain links TRBV18 to TRBJ1-5, with 7 bases that match TRBD1. The CDR3 contains 14 residues. Germline CDR1 reads KGHSH; CDR2 reads LQKENI. With V trimmed by 6 bases and J by 3 bases, 5 bases remained unmatched. This CDR3 is CASSPGQPNQPQHF. CDR3 in DNA: TGTGCCAGCTCCCCGGGACAGCCCAATCAGCCCCAGCATTTT.

The chain joins TRBV5-1 to TRBJ1-1; D might be TRBD1 (6 bases). Germline loops: CDR1 SGHRS, CDR2 YFSETQ. The CDR3 is made up of 13 amino acids. The V end was cut by 2 bases, the J end by 3 bases, with 8 bases between. Here the CDR3 DNA reads TGCGCCAGCAGCTTACAGGGAGACACTGAAGCTTTCTTT. Amino acids: CASSLQGDTEAFF.

This chain uses TRBV6-6 with TRBJ1-1; D is perhaps TRBD1 (6 bases). In germline, CDR1 is MNHNY, CDR2 SVGAGI (reference sequence). The CDR3 runs 14 residues. V lost 2 bases and J 10 bases, leaving 17 bases between the germline ends. The CDR3 DNA sequence: TGTGCCAGCAGTTACACGGACAGTAGGTTAGCAGCTTTCTTT. Encoded protein: CASSYTDSRLAAFF.

This chain links TRBV7-9 with TRBJ2-3, with 13 bases aligning to TRBD2. Germline V gene data show CDR1 as SEHNR and CDR2 as FQNEAQ (reference sequence). This CDR3 region has 17 residues. The trim removed 3 bases at V and 1 base at J, leaving 4 bases unmatched. In DNA, the CDR3 is TGTGCCAGCAGCTTCGGGACTAGCGGGGCTGGCACAGATACGCAGTATTTT. Encoded protein: CASSFGTSGAGTDTQYF.

This chain links TRBV7-3 with TRBJ2-1; 9 nucleotides match TRBD2. Germline CDR1 reads SGHTA; CDR2 reads FQGTGA. V was pared by 5 bases and J by 12 bases, with 8 bases of the junction left unmatched. The CDR3 has 13 residues. The CDR3 sequence is CASSPSGSGGQFF. Written as DNA, the CDR3 is TGTGCCAGCAGCCCGAGTGGTAGCGGGGGGCAGTTCTTC.

V and J are TRBV6-6 and TRBJ2-7; 7 bases are shared with TRBD2. CDR3 length equals 16 residues. CDR1 and CDR2 from the germline V gene are MNHNY and SVGAGI (reference sequence). Losses at the gene ends were 10 bases for V and 1 base for J; bases not matched to a gene: 16. The CDR3 sequence: CATSLRTAGVSYEQYF. As DNA, the CDR3 is TGTGCCACCTCGTTAAGGACGGCGGGAGTATCCTACGAGCAGTACTTC.

This clone was seen more than once but under ten times. The J gene is TRBJ1-2, the V gene TRBV2; 8 nucleotides match TRBD1. The ends lost 7 bases at V and 6 bases at J; junction bases unmatched: 4. This CDR3 spans 12 amino acids. Germline CDR1 SNHLY, CDR2 FYNNEI. CDR3 coding DNA: TGTGCCAGCACAGGGGGCGCCCATGGCTACACCTTC. Translating it yields CASTGGAHGYTF.

This clone has more than one count but fewer than ten. This chain joins TRBV7-2 and TRBJ1-2; D possibly corresponds to TRBD1 (6 bases). Germline assignment: CDR1 SGHTA and CDR2 FQGNSA. Trimming stripped 3 bases from V and 4 bases from J, with 9 bases between. This CDR3 has 13 residues. In nucleotides, the CDR3 is TGTGCCAGCAGCTTTGGGGGCGCCTATGGCTACACCTTC. Translated, it gives CASSFGGAYGYTF.

The chain links TRBV9 to TRBJ2-2; no clear D. The CDR3 runs to 11 residues. V was clipped by 2 bases and J by 7 bases, with 3 bases between them. The V gene's germline CDR1 is SGDLS and CDR2 YYNGEE. The CDR3 nucleotides read TGTGCCAGCAGCGTTGACGGGGAGCTGTTTTTT. It specifies CASSVDGELFF.

The chain carries TRBV27 and TRBJ2-7; 9 positions agree with TRBD2. CDR3 length: 14 residues. Unmatched junction bases numbered 5, after V lost 4 bases and J lost 4 bases. Germline-derived CDR1 and CDR2 are MNHEY and SMNVEV (reference sequence). The DNA for the CDR3 is TGTGCCAGCAGTTCCGCGGGAGGGCCTTACGAGCAGTACTTC. This translates into CASSSAGGPYEQYF.